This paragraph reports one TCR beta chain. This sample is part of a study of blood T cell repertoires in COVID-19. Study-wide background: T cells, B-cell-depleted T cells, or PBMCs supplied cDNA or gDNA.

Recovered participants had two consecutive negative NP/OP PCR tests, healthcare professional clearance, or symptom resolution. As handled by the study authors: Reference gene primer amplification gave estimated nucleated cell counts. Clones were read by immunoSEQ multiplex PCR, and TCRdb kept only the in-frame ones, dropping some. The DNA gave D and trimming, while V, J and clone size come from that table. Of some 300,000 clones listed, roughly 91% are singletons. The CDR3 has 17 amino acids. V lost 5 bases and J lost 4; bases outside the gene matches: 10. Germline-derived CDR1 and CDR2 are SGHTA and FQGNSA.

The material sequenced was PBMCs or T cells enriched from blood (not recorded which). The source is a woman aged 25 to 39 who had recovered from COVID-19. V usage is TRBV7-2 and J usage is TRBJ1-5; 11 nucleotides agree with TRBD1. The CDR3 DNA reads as TGTGCCAGCAGCCCGGGGACAGGGGGGGGTCAAAATCAGCCCCAGCATTTT. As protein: CASSPGTGGGQNQPQHF. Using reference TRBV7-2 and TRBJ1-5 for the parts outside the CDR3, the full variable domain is GAGVSQSPSNKVTEKGKDVELRCDPISGHTALYWYRQSLGQGLEFLIYFQGNSAPDKSGLPSDRFSAERTGGSVSTLTIQRTQQEDSAVYLCASSPGTGGGQNQPQHFGDGTRLSIL.